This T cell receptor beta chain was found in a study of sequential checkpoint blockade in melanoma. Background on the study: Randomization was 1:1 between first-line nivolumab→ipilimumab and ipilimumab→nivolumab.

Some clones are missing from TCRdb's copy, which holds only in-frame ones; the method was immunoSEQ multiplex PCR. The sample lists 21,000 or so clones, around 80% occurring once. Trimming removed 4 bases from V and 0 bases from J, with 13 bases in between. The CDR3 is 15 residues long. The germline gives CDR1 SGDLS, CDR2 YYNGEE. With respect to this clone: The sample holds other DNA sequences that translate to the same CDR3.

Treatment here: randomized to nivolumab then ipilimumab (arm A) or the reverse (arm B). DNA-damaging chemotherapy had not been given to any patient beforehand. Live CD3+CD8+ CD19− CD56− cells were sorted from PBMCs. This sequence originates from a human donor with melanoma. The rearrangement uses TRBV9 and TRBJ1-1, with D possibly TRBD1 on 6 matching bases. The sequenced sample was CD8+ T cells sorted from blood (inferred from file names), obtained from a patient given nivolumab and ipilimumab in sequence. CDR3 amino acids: CASSLEGDLNTEAFF. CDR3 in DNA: TGTGCCAGCAGCTTAGAGGGGGACCTGAACACTGAAGCTTTCTTT.